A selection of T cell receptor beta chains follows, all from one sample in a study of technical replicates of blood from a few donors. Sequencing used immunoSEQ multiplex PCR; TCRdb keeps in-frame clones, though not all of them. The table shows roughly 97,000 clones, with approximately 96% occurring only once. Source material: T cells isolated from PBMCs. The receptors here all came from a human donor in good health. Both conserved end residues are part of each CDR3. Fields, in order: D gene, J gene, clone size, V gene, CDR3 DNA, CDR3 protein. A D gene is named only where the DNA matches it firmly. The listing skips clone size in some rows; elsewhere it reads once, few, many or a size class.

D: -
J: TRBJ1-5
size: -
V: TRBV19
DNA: TGTGCCAGTAGTATAGAGGGCGCCTCCCTTCATAGCAATCAGCCCCAGCATTTT
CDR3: CASSIEGASLHSNQPQHF

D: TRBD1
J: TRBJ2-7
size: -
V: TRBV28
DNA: TGTGCCAGCAGTAGGACAGGGCTTGTCTTGATTAACGAGCAGTACTTC
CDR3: CASSRTGLVLINEQYF

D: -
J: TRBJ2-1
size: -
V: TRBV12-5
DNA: TGTGCTAGTGGAAGCCCCTATAGTGGCTCCTACAATGAGCAGTTCTTC
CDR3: CASGSPYSGSYNEQFF

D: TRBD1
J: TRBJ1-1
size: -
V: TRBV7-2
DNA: TGTGCCAGCAGCCTCAGGGGGATGAACACTGAAGCTTTCTTT
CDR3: CASSLRGMNTEAFF

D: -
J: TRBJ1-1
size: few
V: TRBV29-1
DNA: TGCAGCGTTGGTCGCGGAATCGAGGCTTTCTTT
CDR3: CSVGRGIEAFF

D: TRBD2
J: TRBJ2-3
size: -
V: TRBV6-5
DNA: TGTGCCAGCAGTACCGAGCGGGATCTCACAGATACGCAGTATTTT
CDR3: CASSTERDLTDTQYF

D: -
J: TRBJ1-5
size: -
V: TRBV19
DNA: TGTGCCAGTATGGGGTGGGGCCCCAATCAGCCCCAGCATTTT
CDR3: CASMGWGPNQPQHF

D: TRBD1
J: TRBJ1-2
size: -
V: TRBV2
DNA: TGTGCCAGCAGTGAATTACAGGGGGTCATATATGGCTACACCTTC
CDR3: CASSELQGVIYGYTF

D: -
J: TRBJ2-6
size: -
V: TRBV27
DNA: TGTGCCAGCAGGGCGGCCGGGGGCAACGTCCTGACTTTC
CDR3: CASRAAGGNVLTF

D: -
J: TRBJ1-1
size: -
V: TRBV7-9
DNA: TGTGCCAGCAGCTTAGGGAGTGCACCTCTTGAAGCTTTCTTT
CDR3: CASSLGSAPLEAFF

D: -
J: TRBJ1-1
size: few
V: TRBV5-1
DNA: TGCGCCAGCAGCTTGAGACCGGAGGACACTGAAGCTTTCTTT
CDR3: CASSLRPEDTEAFF

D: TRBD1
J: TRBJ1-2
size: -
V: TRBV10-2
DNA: TGCGCCAGCGGCCCGCCTGGGACAGGGGTTTCTGGCTACACCTTC
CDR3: CASGPPGTGVSGYTF

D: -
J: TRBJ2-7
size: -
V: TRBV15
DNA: TGTGCCACCAGCAGAGACAGACAGAACTACGAGCAGTACTTC
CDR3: CATSRDRQNYEQYF

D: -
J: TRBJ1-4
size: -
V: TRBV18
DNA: TGTGCCAGCTCACCATTGGAGGGCTCCGACCAACTGTTTTTT
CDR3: CASSPLEGSDQLFF

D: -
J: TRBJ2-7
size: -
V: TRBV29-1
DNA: TGCAGCGTTAGCGAGGGCTTCTCCTACGAGCAGTACTTC
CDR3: CSVSEGFSYEQYF

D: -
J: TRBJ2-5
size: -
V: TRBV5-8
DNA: TGTGCCAGCAGCTTCAGGGACTTCCAAGAGACCCAGTACTTC
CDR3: CASSFRDFQETQYF

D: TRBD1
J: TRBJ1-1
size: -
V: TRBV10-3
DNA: TGTGCCATCAGGGGGGGGAGCGACAGGGGGCAAAACACTGAAGCTTTCTTT
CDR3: CAIRGGSDRGQNTEAFF

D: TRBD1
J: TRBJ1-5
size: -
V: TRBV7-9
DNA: TGTGCCAGCAGCCAGACAGGGGGTCAGCCCCAGCATTTT
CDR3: CASSQTGGQPQHF

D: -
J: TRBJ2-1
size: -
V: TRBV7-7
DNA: TGTGCTAGCAGCTTATCGCGGGCCTACAATGAGCAGTTCTTC
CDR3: CASSLSRAYNEQFF

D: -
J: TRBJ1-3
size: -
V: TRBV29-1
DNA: TGCAGCGTACTATCAGGGGAAGGCGGAAACACCATATATTTT
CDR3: CSVLSGEGGNTIYF

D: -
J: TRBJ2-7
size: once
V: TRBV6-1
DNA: TGTGCCAGCAGTCCCAGGGGTTCCTACGAGCAGTACTTC
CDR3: CASSPRGSYEQYF

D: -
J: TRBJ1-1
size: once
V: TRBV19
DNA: TGTGCCAGTAGCGAGGACAGCTTGAACACTGAAGCTTTCTTT
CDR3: CASSEDSLNTEAFF

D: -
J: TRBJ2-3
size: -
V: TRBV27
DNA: TGTGCCAGCAGTTTCCTTGCGGATACGCAGTATTTT
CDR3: CASSFLADTQYF

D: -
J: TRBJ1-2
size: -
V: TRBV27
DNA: TGTGCCAGCAGCTTAGGGGCAGGGCCCATTGGCTACACCTTC
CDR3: CASSLGAGPIGYTF

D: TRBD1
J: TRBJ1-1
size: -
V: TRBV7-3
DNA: TGTGCCAGCAGCTCATTACTTCTGGGACAGGAGATGAACACTGAAGCTTTCTTT
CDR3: CASSSLLLGQEMNTEAFF

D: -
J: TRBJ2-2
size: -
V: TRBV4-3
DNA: TGCGCCAGCAGCTTGGACAGTCGTCCCGGGGAGCTGTTTTTT
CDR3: CASSLDSRPGELFF

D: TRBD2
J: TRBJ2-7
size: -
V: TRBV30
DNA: TGTGCCTGGACTAGCGGGGGGTACGAGCAGTACTTC
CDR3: CAWTSGGYEQYF

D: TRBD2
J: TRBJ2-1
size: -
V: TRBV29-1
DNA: TGCAGCGCCCGAAAAGAACCGGGACTAGCCAGCTCCTACAATGAGCAGTTCTTC
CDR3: CSARKEPGLASSYNEQFF

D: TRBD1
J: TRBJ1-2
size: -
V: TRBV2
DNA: TGTGCCAGCAGAGCCGGGACAGGGTTCACTTATGGCTACACCTTC
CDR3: CASRAGTGFTYGYTF

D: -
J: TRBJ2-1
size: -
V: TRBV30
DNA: TGTGCCTGGAGGCGAGTCAATGAGCAGTTCTTC
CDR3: CAWRRVNEQFF

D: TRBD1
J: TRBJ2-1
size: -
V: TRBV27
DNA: TGTGCCAGCAGTTCTCAACAGGGGACAACCTACAATGAGCAGTTCTTC
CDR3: CASSSQQGTTYNEQFF

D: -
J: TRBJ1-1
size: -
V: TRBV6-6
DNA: TGTGCCAGCAGTTACTCGATAGGGGGGGAGAACACTGAAGCTTTCTTT
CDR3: CASSYSIGGENTEAFF

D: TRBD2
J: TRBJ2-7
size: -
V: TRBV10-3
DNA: TGTGCCATCAGTGAGTCGGGACTAGCGGGAGAGGAGCAGTACTTC
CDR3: CAISESGLAGEEQYF

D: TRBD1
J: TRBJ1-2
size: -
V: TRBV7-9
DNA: TGTGCCAGCAGCTGGACAGGAGCCCAGGGCTATGGCTACACCTTC
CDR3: CASSWTGAQGYGYTF

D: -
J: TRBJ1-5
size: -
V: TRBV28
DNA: TGTGCCAGCAGTTTCCACCAGGGAGGCTTCAATCAGCCCCAGCATTTT
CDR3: CASSFHQGGFNQPQHF

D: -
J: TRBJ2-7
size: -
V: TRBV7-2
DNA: TGTGCCAGCAGCTTAGCGAGCGGGACAGGCACCTACGAGCAGTACTTC
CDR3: CASSLASGTGTYEQYF

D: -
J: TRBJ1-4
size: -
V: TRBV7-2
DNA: TGTGCCAGCAGCTCGAAGACAGGCGAGGAAAAACTGTTTTTT
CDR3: CASSSKTGEEKLFF

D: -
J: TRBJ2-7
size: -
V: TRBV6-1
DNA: TGTGCCACCGAGGGGACATCACCCTCCTACGAGCAGTACTTC
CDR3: CATEGTSPSYEQYF

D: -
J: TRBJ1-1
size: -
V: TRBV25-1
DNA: TGTGCCAGCAAGAGGGGGAACATGAACACTGAAGCTTTCTTT
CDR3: CASKRGNMNTEAFF

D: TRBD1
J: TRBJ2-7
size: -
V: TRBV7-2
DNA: TGTGCCAGCAGCTTAAGTTCGGAGGGGACAGGCAACGAGCAGTACTTC
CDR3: CASSLSSEGTGNEQYF

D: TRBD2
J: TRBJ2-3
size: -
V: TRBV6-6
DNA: TGTGCCAGCAGTTACTCTGCGGGAGGGCCGATTCATACGCAGTATTTT
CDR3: CASSYSAGGPIHTQYF

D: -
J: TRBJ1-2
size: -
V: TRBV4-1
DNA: TGCGCCAGCAGCCAAGATGGGGGGAGTAGGTGGGAGAATGGCTACACCTTC
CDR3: CASSQDGGSRWENGYTF

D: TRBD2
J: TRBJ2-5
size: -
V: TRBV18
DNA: TGTGCCAGCTCACCACTGGCGGGAGGGCCTGAAGAGACCCAGTACTTC
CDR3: CASSPLAGGPEETQYF

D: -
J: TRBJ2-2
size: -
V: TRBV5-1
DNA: TGCGCCAGCAGCTACAGGGTCCGGTTCACCGGGGAGCTGTTTTTT
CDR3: CASSYRVRFTGELFF

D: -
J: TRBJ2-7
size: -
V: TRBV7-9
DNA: TGTGCCAGCAGCTTAGCGAACGGGAAGCAGTACTTC
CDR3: CASSLANGKQYF

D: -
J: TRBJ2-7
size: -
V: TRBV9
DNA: TGTGCCAGCAGCGTGGGACACGACTACGAGCAGTACTTC
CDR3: CASSVGHDYEQYF

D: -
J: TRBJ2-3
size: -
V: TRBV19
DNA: TGTGCCAGTAGCATCACCCGGTCTGGCACAGATACGCAGTATTTT
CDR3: CASSITRSGTDTQYF

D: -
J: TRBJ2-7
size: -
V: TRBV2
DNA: TGTGCCAGCAGTGCCAGTTCCTACGAGCAGTACTTC
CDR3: CASSASSYEQYF

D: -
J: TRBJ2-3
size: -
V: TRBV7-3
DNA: TGTGCCAGCAGCTTAAACCCGAGAACAGATACGCAGTATTTT
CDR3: CASSLNPRTDTQYF

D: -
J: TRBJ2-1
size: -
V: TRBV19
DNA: TGTGCCAGTAGTATAGATGCCCAGCAGGGTGAGCAGTTCTTC
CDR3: CASSIDAQQGEQFF

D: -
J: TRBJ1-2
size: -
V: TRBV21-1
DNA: TGTGCCAGCAGCCTCGGTAGGGGCAAGAACTATGGCTACACCTTC
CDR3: CASSLGRGKNYGYTF

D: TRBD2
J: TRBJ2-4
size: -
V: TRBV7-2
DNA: TGTGCCAGCAGCTGGACTAGCGGGAAACCGTACTTC
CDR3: CASSWTSGKPYF

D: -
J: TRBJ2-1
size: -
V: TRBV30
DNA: TGTGCCTGGGCTCAAGGGAGCTCCTACAATGAGCAGTTCTTC
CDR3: CAWAQGSSYNEQFF

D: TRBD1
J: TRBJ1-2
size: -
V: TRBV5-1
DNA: TGCGCCAGCAGCTTGGGGATTACCGGGACAGGGATCGATGGCTACACCTTC
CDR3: CASSLGITGTGIDGYTF

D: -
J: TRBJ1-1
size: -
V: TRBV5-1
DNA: TGCGCCAGCAGCCTTCCCGAGGGGGCTGAAGCTTTCTTT
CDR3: CASSLPEGAEAFF

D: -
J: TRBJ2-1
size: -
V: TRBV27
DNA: TGTGCCAGCCAAGAACAGGGTGGCGGGAGAGTCGAGCAGTTCTTC
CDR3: CASQEQGGGRVEQFF

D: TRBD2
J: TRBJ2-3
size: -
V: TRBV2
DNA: TGTGCCAGCAAAAATGGGAGGGGTGCAGATACGCAGTATTTT
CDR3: CASKNGRGADTQYF

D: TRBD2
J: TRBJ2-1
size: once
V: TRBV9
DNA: TGTGCCAGCAGCGTAGAGGGTGAGACTAGCGTATACAATGAGCAGTTCTTC
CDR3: CASSVEGETSVYNEQFF

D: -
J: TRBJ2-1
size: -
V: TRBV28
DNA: TGTGCCAGCAGTTTACAGTACAATGAGCAGTTCTTC
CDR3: CASSLQYNEQFF